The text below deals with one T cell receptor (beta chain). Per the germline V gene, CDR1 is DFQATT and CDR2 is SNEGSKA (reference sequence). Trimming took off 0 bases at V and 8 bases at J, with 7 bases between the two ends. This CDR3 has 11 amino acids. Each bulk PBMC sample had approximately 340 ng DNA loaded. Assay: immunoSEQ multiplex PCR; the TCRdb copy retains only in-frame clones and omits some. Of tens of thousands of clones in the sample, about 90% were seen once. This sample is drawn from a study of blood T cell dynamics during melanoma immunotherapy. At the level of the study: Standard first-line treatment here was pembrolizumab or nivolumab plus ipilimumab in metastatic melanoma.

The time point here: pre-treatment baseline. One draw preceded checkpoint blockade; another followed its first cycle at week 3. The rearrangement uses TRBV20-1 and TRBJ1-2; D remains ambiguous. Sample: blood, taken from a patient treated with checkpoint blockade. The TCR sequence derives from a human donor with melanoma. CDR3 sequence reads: CSARDSAGYTF. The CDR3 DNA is TGCAGTGCTAGAGATTCTGCGGGCTACACCTTC.